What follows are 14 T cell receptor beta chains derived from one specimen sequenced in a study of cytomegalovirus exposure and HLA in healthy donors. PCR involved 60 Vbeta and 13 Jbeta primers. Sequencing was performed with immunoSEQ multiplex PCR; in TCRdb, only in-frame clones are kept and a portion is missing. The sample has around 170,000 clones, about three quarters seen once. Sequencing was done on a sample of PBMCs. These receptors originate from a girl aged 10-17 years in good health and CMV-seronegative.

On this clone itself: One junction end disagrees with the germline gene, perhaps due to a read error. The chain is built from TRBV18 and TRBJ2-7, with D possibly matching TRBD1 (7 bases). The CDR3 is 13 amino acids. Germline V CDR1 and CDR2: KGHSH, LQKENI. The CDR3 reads CASSPEEGTVKFF. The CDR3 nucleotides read TGTGCCAGCTCACCAGAGGAGGGGACAGTGAAATTCTTC.

In nucleotides, the CDR3 is TGTGCCAGCAGCCTGAGACAGGGGTACACCGGGGAGCTGTTTTTT. It is translated as CASSLRQGYTGELFF. This chain uses TRBV9 with TRBJ2-2; TRBD1 matches at 8 bases. V gave up 4 bases and J gave up 3 bases; unmatched junction bases: 5. The length of the CDR3 is 15 residues. Germline V gene data show CDR1 as SGDLS and CDR2 as YYNGEE.

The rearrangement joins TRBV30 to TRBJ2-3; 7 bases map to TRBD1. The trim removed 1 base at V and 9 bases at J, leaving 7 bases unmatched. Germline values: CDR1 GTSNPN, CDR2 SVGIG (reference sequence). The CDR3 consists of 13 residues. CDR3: CAWSATGVRTQYF. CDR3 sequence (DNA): TGTGCCTGGAGTGCTACAGGGGTAAGGACGCAGTATTTT.

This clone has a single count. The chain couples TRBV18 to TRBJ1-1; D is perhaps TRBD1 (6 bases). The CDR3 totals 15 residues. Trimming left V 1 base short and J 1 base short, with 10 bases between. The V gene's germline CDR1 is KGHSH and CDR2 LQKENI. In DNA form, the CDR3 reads TGTGCCAGCTCACCACACGGCAGGGGGAACACTGAAGCTTTCTTT. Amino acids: CASSPHGRGNTEAFF. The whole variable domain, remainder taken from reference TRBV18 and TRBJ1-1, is NAGVMQNPRHLVRRRGQEARLRCSPMKGHSHVYWYRQLPEEGLKFMVYLQKENIIDESGMPKERFSAEFPKEGPSILRIQQVVRGDSAAYFCASSPHGRGNTEAFFGQGTRLTVV.

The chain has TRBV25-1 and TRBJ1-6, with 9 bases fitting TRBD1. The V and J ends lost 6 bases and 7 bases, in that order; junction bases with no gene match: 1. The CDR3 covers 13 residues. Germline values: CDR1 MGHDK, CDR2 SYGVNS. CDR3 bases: TGTGCCAGCAGCGGGACAGGGAATTCACCCCTCCACTTT. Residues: CASSGTGNSPLHF.

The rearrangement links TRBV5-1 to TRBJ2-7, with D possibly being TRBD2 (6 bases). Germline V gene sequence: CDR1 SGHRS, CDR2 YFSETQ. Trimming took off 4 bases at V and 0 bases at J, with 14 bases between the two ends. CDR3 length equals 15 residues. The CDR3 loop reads CASSTAGTSSYEQYF. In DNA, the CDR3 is TGCGCCAGCAGCACCGCGGGAACCAGCTCCTACGAGCAGTACTTC.

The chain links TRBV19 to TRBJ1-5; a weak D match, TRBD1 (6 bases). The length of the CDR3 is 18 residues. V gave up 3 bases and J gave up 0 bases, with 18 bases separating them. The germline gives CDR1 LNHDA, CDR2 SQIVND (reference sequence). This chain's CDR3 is CASSIERGAAYSNQPQHF. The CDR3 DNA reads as TGTGCCAGTAGTATCGAGCGGGGGGCAGCTTATAGCAATCAGCCCCAGCATTTT.

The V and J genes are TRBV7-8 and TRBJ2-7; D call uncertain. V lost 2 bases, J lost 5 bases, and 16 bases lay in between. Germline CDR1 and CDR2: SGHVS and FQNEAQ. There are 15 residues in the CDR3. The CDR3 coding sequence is TGTGCCAGCAGCTTAACATGGCAGGATCTGGACGAGCAGTACTTC. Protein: CASSLTWQDLDEQYF.

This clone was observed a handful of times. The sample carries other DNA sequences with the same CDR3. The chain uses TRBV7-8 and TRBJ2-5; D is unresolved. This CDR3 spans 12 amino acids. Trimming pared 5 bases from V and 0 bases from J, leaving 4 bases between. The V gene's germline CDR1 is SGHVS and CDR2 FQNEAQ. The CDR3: CASSRDQETQYF. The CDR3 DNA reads TGTGCCAGCAGCCGAGACCAAGAGACCCAGTACTTC.

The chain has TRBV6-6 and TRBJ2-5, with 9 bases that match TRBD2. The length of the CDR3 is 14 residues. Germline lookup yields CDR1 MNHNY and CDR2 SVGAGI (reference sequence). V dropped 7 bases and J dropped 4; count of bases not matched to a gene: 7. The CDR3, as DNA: TGTGCCAGCACTCGCGGGGGGGCGGGAGAGACCCAGTACTTC. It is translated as CASTRGGAGETQYF.

CDR3 sequence: CASTLWDRETDTQYF. The CDR3 region has the DNA TGTGCCAGCACCCTTTGGGACAGGGAAACAGATACGCAGTATTTT. The gene calls are TRBV9 and TRBJ2-3; 9 nucleotides line up with TRBD1. Germline values: CDR1 SGDLS, CDR2 YYNGEE. V lost 6 bases, J lost 3 bases, and 8 bases stayed unmatched. The CDR3 consists of 15 residues.

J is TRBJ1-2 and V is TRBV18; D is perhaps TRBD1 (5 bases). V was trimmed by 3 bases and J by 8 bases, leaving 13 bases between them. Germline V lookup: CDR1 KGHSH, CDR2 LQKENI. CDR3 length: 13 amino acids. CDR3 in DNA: TGTGCCAGCTCACCCGGGCAGGGTGAAGGCTACACCTTC. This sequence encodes CASSPGQGEGYTF.

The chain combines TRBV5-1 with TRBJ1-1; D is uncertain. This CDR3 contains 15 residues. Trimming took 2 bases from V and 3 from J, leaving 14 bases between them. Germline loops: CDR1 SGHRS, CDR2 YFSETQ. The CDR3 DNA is TGCGCCAGCAGCTTCTTACAGTTGTCTGACACTGAAGCTTTCTTT. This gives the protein CASSFLQLSDTEAFF.

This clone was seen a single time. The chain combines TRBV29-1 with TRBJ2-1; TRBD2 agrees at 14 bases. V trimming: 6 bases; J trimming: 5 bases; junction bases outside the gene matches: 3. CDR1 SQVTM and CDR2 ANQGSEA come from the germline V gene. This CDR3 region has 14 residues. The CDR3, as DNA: TGCAGCGTCCTGGGACTAGCGGGGGACAATGAGCAGTTCTTC. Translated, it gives CSVLGLAGDNEQFF.